Listed below are T cell receptor beta chains from one sample, sequenced in a study of T cell responses to AZD1222 COVID-19 vaccine. Profiling relied on immunoSEQ multiplex PCR, and the TCRdb table lists in-frame clones only, not all of them. The table lists 180,000 or so clones, 85% to 90% of them singletons. The starting material was peripheral blood, obtained on day 0 of AZD1222 vaccination. These receptors all come from an adult in good health. The CDR3 runs from the conserved cysteine through the conserved F or W. A D gene is named only where the DNA matches it firmly. The size of a clone is reported for some rows only, either as once, few or many, or as a class for expanded clones.

V gene: TRBV5-4
D gene: -
clone size: -
J gene: TRBJ2-7
CDR3 DNA: TGTGCCAGCAGTGAGGGGAAGAACTACGAGCAGTACTTC
CDR3 protein: CASSEGKNYEQYF

V gene: TRBV5-5
D gene: TRBD1
clone size: few
J gene: TRBJ1-2
CDR3 DNA: TGTGCCAGCAGCTTGACAGGGGGGGCAACTAACTATGGCTACACCTTC
CDR3 protein: CASSLTGGATNYGYTF

V gene: TRBV2
D gene: TRBD2
clone size: -
J gene: TRBJ2-3
CDR3 DNA: TGTGCCAGCAGCCTAGGACTAGCGGGGACCACAGATACGCAGTATTTT
CDR3 protein: CASSLGLAGTTDTQYF

V gene: TRBV5-4
D gene: TRBD1
clone size: -
J gene: TRBJ2-5
CDR3 DNA: TGTGCCAGCAGCCTGGGGCAGGGGGAAGAGACCCAGTACTTC
CDR3 protein: CASSLGQGEETQYF

V gene: TRBV5-6
D gene: -
clone size: -
J gene: TRBJ1-5
CDR3 DNA: TGTGCCAGCAGCTTGGGAGGGAGCAATCAGCCCCAGCATTTT
CDR3 protein: CASSLGGSNQPQHF

V gene: TRBV25-1
D gene: -
clone size: -
J gene: TRBJ1-6
CDR3 DNA: TGTGCCAGCAGTGAACAGGCAAACTCCCCCAATTCACCCCTCCACTTT
CDR3 protein: CASSEQANSPNSPLHF

V gene: TRBV6-5
D gene: -
clone size: -
J gene: TRBJ1-3
CDR3 DNA: TGTGCCAGCAGTTACTCACAGGGATCCGGAAACACCATATATTTT
CDR3 protein: CASSYSQGSGNTIYF

V gene: TRBV7-9
D gene: -
clone size: -
J gene: TRBJ1-1
CDR3 DNA: TGTGCCAGCAGCTCAACCAAGGGGGATCCCACTGAAGCTTTCTTT
CDR3 protein: CASSSTKGDPTEAFF

V gene: TRBV5-4
D gene: TRBD2
clone size: once
J gene: TRBJ2-1
CDR3 DNA: TGTGCCAGCAGCGCACTAGCGCCTAATGAGCAGTTCTTC
CDR3 protein: CASSALAPNEQFF

V gene: TRBV10-2
D gene: -
clone size: -
J gene: TRBJ2-3
CDR3 DNA: TGCGCCAGCAGTGAGAGGCTAGCAGCTACTAGCACAGATACGCAGTATTTT
CDR3 protein: CASSERLAATSTDTQYF

V gene: TRBV9
D gene: -
clone size: -
J gene: TRBJ1-2
CDR3 DNA: TGTGCCAGCAGCGCCCGGTTTGGTGACTATGGCTACACCTTC
CDR3 protein: CASSARFGDYGYTF

V gene: TRBV30
D gene: -
clone size: -
J gene: TRBJ1-3
CDR3 DNA: TGTGCCTGGAGTAGCGGGGGCAAAGGAAACACCATATATTTT
CDR3 protein: CAWSSGGKGNTIYF

V gene: TRBV2
D gene: -
clone size: -
J gene: TRBJ1-3
CDR3 DNA: TGTGCCAGCATAGGAGAAGTTGGCACCATATATTTT
CDR3 protein: CASIGEVGTIYF

V gene: TRBV6-5
D gene: TRBD1
clone size: -
J gene: TRBJ1-5
CDR3 DNA: TGTGCCAGCATGGCCGGGACAGGGGGCTTTCAGCCCCAGCATTTT
CDR3 protein: CASMAGTGGFQPQHF

V gene: TRBV5-6
D gene: -
clone size: -
J gene: TRBJ2-5
CDR3 DNA: TGTGCCAGCAGCTTGGATTTAGTCAACCAAGAGACCCAGTACTTC
CDR3 protein: CASSLDLVNQETQYF

V gene: TRBV28
D gene: -
clone size: once
J gene: TRBJ2-7
CDR3 DNA: TGTGCCAGCAGTTTAGATGGCTACGAGCAGTACTTC
CDR3 protein: CASSLDGYEQYF

V gene: TRBV7-5
D gene: -
clone size: -
J gene: TRBJ2-7
CDR3 DNA: TGTGCCAGAAGCTTAACCGGGACAGGCTACTCCTACGAGCAGTACTTC
CDR3 protein: CARSLTGTGYSYEQYF

V gene: TRBV7-9
D gene: -
clone size: -
J gene: TRBJ2-7
CDR3 DNA: TGTGCCAGCAGCCGGGGTACAGTAGACGAGCAGTACTTC
CDR3 protein: CASSRGTVDEQYF

V gene: TRBV5-1
D gene: -
clone size: once
J gene: TRBJ1-1
CDR3 DNA: TGCGCCAGCAGCTTGGGAGGTAACACTGAAGCTTTCTTT
CDR3 protein: CASSLGGNTEAFF

V gene: TRBV14
D gene: -
clone size: -
J gene: TRBJ2-7
CDR3 DNA: TGTGCCAGCAGCCAAGTTGGGACTGGGACCTACGAGCAGTACTTC
CDR3 protein: CASSQVGTGTYEQYF

V gene: TRBV7-3
D gene: TRBD1
clone size: -
J gene: TRBJ1-2
CDR3 DNA: TGTGCCAGCAGCTACTCCTCCGGGACAGGTTGGGGCTACACCTTC
CDR3 protein: CASSYSSGTGWGYTF

V gene: TRBV9
D gene: -
clone size: -
J gene: TRBJ2-7
CDR3 DNA: TGTGCCAGCAGCGCAGGACAGTTTCCGGCGAAGCAGTACTTC
CDR3 protein: CASSAGQFPAKQYF

V gene: TRBV7-3
D gene: -
clone size: -
J gene: TRBJ2-1
CDR3 DNA: TGTGCCAGCAGCTTATCGCTGGGGGAGCAGTTCTTC
CDR3 protein: CASSLSLGEQFF

V gene: TRBV5-1
D gene: -
clone size: -
J gene: TRBJ1-1
CDR3 DNA: TGCGCCAGCAGCCCTGGAGGGTTGAACACTGAAGCTTTCTTT
CDR3 protein: CASSPGGLNTEAFF

V gene: TRBV5-1
D gene: -
clone size: -
J gene: TRBJ1-4
CDR3 DNA: TGCGCCAGCAGCTTGGCCGGGGCAGGGGTGCTGTCTAATGAAAAACTGTTTTTT
CDR3 protein: CASSLAGAGVLSNEKLFF

V gene: TRBV28
D gene: TRBD1
clone size: -
J gene: TRBJ1-2
CDR3 DNA: TGTGCCAGCAGTTTAGGGGTGGGTCCGACAGGGGGTGGCTACACCTTC
CDR3 protein: CASSLGVGPTGGGYTF

V gene: TRBV19
D gene: -
clone size: -
J gene: TRBJ1-2
CDR3 DNA: TGTGCCAGTAGCCCTAGGGGGGGGCGGACTAACTATGGCTACACCTTC
CDR3 protein: CASSPRGGRTNYGYTF

V gene: TRBV9
D gene: -
clone size: -
J gene: TRBJ2-7
CDR3 DNA: TGTGCCAGCAGCGTAGACGGGATTACCTACGAGCAGTACTTC
CDR3 protein: CASSVDGITYEQYF